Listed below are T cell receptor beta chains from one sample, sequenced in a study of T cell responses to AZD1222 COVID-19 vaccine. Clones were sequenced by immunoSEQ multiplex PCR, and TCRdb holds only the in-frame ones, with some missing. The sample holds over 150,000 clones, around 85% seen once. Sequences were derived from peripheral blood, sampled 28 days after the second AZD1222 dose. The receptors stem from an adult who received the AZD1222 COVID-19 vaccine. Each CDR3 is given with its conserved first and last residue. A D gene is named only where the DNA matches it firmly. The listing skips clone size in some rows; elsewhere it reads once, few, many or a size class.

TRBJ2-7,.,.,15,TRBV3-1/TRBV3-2,CASSKVGGTADEQYF,TGTGCCAGCAGCAAAGTGGGCGGTACGGCCGACGAGCAGTACTTC
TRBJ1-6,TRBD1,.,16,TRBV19,CASTDRGTGGISPLHF,TGTGCCAGTACGGACCGTGGGACAGGGGGAATTTCACCCCTCCACTTT
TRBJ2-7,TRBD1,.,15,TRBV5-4,CASSLPGTGIYEQYF,TGTGCCAGCAGCTTGCCCGGGACAGGGATCTACGAGCAGTACTTC
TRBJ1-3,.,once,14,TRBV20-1,CSASSVFSGNTIYF,TGCAGTGCTAGTTCGGTTTTCTCTGGAAACACCATATATTTT
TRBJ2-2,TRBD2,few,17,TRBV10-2,CASSDRGRPRNTGELFF,TGCGCCAGCAGTGACCGCGGGAGGCCTCGGAACACCGGGGAGCTGTTTTTT
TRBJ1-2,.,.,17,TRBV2,CASSLDIGRITSYGYTF,TGTGCCAGCAGCTTGGACATAGGTCGCATCACCTCCTATGGCTACACCTTC
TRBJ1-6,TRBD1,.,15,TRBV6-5,CATHPGQGWDSPLHF,TGTGCCACCCACCCGGGACAGGGTTGGGACTCACCCCTCCACTTT
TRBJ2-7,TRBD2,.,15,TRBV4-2,CASSPSGGAPYEQYF,TGTGCCAGCAGCCCGAGCGGGGGGGCCCCCTACGAGCAGTACTTC
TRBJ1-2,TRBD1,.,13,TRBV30,CAWSLQGARGYTF,TGTGCCTGGAGTTTACAGGGGGCGCGTGGCTACACCTTC
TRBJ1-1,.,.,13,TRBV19,CASSINGGTEAFF,TGTGCCAGTAGTATCAATGGCGGCACTGAAGCTTTCTTT
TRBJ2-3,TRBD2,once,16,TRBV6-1,CASGGLAGAITDTQYF,TGTGCCAGCGGTGGACTAGCGGGGGCCATCACAGATACGCAGTATTTT
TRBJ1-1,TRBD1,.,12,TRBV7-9,CASSLVDREAFF,TGTGCCAGCAGCTTAGTGGACAGGGAAGCTTTCTTT
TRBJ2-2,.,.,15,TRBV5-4,CASSTRQDGTGELFF,TGTGCCAGCAGCACGAGGCAGGATGGCACCGGGGAGCTGTTTTTT
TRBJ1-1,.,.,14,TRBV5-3,CARRPVRGDTEAFF,TGTGCCAGAAGACCAGTTAGAGGGGACACTGAAGCTTTCTTT
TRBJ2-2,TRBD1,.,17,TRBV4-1,CASSQERDRVNTGELFF,TGCGCCAGCAGCCAAGAAAGGGACAGGGTCAACACCGGGGAGCTGTTTTTT
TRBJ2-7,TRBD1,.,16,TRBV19,CASSIVGTGLFYEQYF,TGTGCCAGTAGTATAGTGGGGACAGGATTGTTTTACGAGCAGTACTTC
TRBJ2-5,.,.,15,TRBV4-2,CASSQDWEGEETQYF,TGTGCCAGCAGCCAAGATTGGGAAGGCGAAGAGACCCAGTACTTC
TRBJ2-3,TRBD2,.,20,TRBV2,CASSERALAGLSWGTDTQYF,TGTGCCAGCAGTGAAAGAGCTCTAGCGGGCCTCTCCTGGGGCACAGATACGCAGTATTTT
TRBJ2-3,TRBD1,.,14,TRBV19,CASKDRKGTDTQYF,TGTGCCAGTAAGGACAGGAAGGGGACAGATACGCAGTATTTT